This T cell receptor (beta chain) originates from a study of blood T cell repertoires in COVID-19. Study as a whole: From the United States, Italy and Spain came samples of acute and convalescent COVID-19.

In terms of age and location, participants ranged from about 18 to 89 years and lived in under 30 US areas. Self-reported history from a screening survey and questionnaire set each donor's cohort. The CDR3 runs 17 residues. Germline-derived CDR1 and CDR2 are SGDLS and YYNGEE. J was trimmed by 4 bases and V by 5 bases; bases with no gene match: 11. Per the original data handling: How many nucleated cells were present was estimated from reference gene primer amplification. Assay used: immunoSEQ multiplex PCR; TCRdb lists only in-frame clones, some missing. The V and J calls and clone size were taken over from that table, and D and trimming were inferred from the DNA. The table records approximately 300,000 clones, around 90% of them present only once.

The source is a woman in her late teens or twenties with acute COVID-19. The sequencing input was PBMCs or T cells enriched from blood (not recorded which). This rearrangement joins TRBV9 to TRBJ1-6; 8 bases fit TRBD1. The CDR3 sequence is CASSPMGTGEYNSPLHF. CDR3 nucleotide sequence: TGTGCCAGCAGTCCCATGGGGACAGGAGAGTATAATTCACCCCTCCACTTT.